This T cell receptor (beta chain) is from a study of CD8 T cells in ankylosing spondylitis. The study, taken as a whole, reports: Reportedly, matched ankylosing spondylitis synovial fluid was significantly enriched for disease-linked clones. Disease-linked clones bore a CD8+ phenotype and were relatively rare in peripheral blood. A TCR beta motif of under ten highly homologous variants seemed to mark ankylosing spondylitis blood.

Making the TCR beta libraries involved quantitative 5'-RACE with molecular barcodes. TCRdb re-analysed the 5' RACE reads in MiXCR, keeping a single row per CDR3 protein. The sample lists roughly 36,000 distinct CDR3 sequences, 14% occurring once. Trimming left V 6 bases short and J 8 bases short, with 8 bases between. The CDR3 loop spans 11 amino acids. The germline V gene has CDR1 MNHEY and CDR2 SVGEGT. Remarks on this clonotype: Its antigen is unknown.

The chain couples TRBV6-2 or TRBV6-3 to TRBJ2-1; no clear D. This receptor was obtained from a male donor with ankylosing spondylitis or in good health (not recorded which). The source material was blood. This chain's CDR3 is CASRGFHEQFF. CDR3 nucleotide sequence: TGTGCCAGCAGGGGGTTCCATGAGCAGTTCTTC.